This record concerns one TCR beta chain sequence. The entry originates in a study of control samples from healthy donors and cancer patients. Trimming shortened V by 5 bases and J by 3 bases, and 11 bases separated the two germline ends. The CDR3 loop spans 13 amino acids. Germline assignment: CDR1 SEHNR and CDR2 FQNEAQ (reference sequence). Some clones are missing from TCRdb's copy, which holds only in-frame ones; the method was immunoSEQ multiplex PCR. The sample includes 7,000 to 8,500 clones, 82% of them seen just once. The rearrangement links TRBV7-9 to TRBJ2-7; D is unresolved. The sequencing sample was made of PBMCs. This clonotype was obtained from a man between 65 and 79 years old with lung cancer. The CDR3: CASSLVWSYEQYF. CDR3 sequence (DNA): TGTGCCAGCAGCCTCGTTTGGAGCTACGAGCAGTACTTC. The variable domain in full, with the rest retrieved from reference TRBV7-9 and TRBJ2-7, is DTGVSQNPRHKITKRGQNVTFRCDPISEHNRLYWYRQTLGQGPEFLTYFQNEAQLEKSRLLSDRFSAERPKGSFSTLEIQRTEQGDSAMYLCASSLVWSYEQYFGPGTRLTVT.